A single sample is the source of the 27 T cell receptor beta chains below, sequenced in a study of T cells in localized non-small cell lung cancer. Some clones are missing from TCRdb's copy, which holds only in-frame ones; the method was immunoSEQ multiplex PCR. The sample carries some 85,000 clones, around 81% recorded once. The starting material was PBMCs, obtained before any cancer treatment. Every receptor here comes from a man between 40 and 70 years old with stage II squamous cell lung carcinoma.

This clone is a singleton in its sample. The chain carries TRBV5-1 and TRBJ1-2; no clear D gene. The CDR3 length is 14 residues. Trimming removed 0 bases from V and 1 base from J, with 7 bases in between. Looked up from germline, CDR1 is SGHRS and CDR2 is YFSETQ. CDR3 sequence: CASSLDSSNYGYTF. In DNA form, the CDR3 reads TGCGCCAGCAGCTTGGACAGCAGTAACTATGGCTACACCTTC.

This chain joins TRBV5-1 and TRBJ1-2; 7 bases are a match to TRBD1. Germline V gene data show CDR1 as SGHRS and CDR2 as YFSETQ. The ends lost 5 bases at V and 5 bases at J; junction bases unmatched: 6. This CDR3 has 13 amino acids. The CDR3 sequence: CASSLPGGYGYTF. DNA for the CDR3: TGCGCCAGCAGTCTCCCAGGGGGTTATGGCTACACCTTC.

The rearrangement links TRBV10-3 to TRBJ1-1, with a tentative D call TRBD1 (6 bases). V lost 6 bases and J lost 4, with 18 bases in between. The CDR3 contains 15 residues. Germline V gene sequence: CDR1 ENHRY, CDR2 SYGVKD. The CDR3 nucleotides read TGTGCCATCAGGACTGCGGGGGAGGGGGGCACTGAAGCTTTCTTT. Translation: CAIRTAGEGGTEAFF.

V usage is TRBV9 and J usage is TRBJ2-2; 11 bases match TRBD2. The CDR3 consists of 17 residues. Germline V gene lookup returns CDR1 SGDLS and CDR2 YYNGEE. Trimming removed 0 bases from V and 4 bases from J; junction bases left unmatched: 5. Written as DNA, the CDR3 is TGTGCCAGCAGCGTAGAGGCACTAGCGGGAGTCACCGGGGAGCTGTTTTTT. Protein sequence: CASSVEALAGVTGELFF.

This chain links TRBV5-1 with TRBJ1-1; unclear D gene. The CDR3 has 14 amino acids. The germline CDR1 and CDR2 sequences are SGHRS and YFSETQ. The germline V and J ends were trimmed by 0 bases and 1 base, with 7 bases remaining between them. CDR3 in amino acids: CASSLGHRNTEAFF. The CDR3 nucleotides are TGCGCCAGCAGCTTGGGACATCGGAACACTGAAGCTTTCTTT.

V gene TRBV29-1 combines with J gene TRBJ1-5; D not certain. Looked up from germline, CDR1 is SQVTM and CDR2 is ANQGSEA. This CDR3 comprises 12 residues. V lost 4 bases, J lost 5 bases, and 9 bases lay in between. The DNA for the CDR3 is TGCAGCGTTGCCTCATGGGATCAGCCCCAGCATTTT. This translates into CSVASWDQPQHF.

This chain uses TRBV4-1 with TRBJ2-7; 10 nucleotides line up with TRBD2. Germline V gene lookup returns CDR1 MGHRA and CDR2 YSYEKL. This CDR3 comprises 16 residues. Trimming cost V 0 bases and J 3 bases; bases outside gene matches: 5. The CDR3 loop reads CASSQERLAGVYEQYF. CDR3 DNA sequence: TGCGCCAGCAGCCAAGAACGGCTAGCGGGGGTCTACGAGCAGTACTTC.

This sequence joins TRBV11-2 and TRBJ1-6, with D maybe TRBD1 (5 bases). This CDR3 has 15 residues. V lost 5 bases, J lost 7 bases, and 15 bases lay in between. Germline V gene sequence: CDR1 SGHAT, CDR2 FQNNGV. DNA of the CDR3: TGTGCCAGCAGCCCGATTGGGGGGGGAAATTCACCCCTCCACTTT. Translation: CASSPIGGGNSPLHF.

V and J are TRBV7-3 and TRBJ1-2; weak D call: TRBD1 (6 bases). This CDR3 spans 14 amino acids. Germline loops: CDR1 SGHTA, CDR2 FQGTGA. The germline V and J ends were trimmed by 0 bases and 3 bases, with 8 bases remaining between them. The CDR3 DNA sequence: TGTGCCAGCAGCTTAACGTCAGGGGACTATGGCTACACCTTC. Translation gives CASSLTSGDYGYTF.

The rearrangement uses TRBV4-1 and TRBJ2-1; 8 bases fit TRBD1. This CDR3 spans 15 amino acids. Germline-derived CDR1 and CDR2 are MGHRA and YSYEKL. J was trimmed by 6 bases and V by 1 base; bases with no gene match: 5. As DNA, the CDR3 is TGCGCCAGCAGCCAAGGGACAGGGCGGGGCAATGAGCAGTTCTTC. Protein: CASSQGTGRGNEQFF.

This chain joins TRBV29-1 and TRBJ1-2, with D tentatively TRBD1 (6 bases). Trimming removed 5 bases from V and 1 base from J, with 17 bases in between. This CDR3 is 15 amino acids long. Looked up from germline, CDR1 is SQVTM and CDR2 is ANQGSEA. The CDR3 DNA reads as TGCAGCGTTTCCCCTGGAGGGGGGTATAACTATGGCTACACCTTC. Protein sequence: CSVSPGGGYNYGYTF.

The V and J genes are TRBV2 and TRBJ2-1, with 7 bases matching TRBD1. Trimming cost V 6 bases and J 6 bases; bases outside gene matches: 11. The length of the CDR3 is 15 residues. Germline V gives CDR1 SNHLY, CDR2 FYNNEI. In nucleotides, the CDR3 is TGTGCCAGCAGCCGGACGGGACAGCTGTTCAATGAGCAGTTCTTC. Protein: CASSRTGQLFNEQFF.

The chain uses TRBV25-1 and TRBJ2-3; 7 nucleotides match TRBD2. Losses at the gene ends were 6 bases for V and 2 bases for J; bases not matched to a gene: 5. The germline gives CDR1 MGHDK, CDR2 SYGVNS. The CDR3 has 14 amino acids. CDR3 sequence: CASSPGGITDTQYF. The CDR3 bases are TGTGCCAGCAGCCCGGGGGGAATCACAGATACGCAGTATTTT. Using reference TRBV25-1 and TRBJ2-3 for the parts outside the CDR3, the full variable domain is EADIYQTPRYLVIGTGKKITLECSQTMGHDKMYWYQQDPGMELHLIHYSYGVNSTEKGDLSSESTVSRIRTEHFPLTLESARPSHTSQYLCASSPGGITDTQYFGPGTRLTVL.

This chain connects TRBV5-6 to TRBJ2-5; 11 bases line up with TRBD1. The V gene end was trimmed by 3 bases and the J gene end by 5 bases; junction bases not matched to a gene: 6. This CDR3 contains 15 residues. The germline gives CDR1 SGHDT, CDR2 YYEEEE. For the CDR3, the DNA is TGTGCCAGCAGCTCCGGACAGGGGGCACGGGAGACCCAGTACTTC. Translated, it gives CASSSGQGARETQYF.

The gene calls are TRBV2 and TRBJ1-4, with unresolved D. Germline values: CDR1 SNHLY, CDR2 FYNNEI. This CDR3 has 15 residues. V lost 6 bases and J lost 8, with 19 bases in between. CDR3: CASRSEAKGLEKLFF. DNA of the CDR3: TGTGCCAGCAGGAGCGAGGCGAAGGGTTTGGAAAAACTGTTTTTT. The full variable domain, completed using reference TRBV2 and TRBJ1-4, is EPEVTQTPSHQVTQMGQEVILRCVPISNHLYFYWYRQILGQKVEFLVSFYNNEISEKSEIFDDQFSVERPDGSNFTLKIRSTKLEDSAMYFCASRSEAKGLEKLFFGSGTQLSVL.

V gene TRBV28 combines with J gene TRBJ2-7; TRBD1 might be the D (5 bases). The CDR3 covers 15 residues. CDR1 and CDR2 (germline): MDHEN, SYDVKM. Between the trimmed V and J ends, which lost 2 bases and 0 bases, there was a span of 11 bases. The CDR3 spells CASSLQGSPSYEQYF. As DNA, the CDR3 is TGTGCCAGCAGTTTACAGGGTAGTCCCTCCTACGAGCAGTACTTC.

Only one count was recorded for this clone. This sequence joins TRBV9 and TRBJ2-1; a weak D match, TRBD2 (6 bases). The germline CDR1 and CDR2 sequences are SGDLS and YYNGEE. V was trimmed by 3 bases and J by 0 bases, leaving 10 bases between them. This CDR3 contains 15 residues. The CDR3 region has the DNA TGTGCCAGCAGCGGCCGGGACTTCTCCTACAATGAGCAGTTCTTC. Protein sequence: CASSGRDFSYNEQFF.

CDR3 nucleotide sequence: TGTGCCAGCAGCGGATACAGGGTGGGCTATGGCTACACCTTC. Protein product: CASSGYRVGYGYTF. The chain joins TRBV7-3 to TRBJ1-2, with D possibly being TRBD1 (6 bases). The CDR3 is 14 residues long. Trimming stripped 5 bases from V and 4 bases from J, with 14 bases between. Germline V gene data show CDR1 as SGHTA and CDR2 as FQGTGA.

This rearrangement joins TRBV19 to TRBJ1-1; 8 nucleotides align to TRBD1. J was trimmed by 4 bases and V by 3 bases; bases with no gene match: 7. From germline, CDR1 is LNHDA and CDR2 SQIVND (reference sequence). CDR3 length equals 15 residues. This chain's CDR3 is CASSIDRGASTEAFF. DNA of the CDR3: TGTGCCAGTAGTATTGACAGGGGTGCGAGCACTGAAGCTTTCTTT.

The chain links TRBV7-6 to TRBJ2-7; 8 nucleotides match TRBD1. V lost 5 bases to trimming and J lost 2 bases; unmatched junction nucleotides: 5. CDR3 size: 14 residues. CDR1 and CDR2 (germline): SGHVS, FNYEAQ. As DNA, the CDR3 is TGTGCCAGCAGCCAGGACAGGGCAACCTACGAGCAGTACTTC. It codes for CASSQDRATYEQYF.

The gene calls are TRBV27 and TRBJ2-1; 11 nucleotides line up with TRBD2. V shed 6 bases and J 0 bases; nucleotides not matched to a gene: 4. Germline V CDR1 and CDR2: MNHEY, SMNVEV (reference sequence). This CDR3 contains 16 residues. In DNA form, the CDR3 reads TGTGCCAGCAGCCCTAGCGGGAGGTACTCCTACAATGAGCAGTTCTTC. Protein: CASSPSGRYSYNEQFF.

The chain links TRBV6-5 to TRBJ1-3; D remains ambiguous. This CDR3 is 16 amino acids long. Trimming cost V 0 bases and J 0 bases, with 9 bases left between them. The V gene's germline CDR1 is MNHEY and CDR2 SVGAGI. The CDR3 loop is CASSYSLASSGNTIYF. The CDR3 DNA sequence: TGTGCCAGCAGTTACTCTCTAGCCAGCTCTGGAAACACCATATATTTT.

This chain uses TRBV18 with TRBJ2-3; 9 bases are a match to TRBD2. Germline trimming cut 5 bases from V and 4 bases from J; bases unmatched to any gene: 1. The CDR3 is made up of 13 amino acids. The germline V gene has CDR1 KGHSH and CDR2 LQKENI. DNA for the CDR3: TGTGCCAGCTCAGGGACTAGCTCAGATACGCAGTATTTT. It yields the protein CASSGTSSDTQYF.

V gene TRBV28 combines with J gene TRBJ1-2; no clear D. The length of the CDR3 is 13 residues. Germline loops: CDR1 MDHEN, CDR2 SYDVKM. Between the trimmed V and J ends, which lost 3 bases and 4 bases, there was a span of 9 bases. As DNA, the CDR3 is TGTGCCAGCAGTTTTTCCCCCGCCTATGGCTACACCTTC. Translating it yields CASSFSPAYGYTF.

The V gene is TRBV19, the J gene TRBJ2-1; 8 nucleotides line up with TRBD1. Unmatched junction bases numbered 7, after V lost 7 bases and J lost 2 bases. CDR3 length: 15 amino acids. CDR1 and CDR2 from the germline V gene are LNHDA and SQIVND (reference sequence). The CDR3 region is CASNLGGQAYNEQFF. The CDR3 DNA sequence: TGTGCCAGTAACCTAGGGGGACAGGCCTACAATGAGCAGTTCTTC.

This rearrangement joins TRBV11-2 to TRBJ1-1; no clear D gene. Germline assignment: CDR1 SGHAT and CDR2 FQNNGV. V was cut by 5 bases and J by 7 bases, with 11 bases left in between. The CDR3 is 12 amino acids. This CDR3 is CASSHQWGEAFF. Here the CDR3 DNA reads TGTGCCAGCAGCCATCAGTGGGGTGAAGCTTTCTTT.

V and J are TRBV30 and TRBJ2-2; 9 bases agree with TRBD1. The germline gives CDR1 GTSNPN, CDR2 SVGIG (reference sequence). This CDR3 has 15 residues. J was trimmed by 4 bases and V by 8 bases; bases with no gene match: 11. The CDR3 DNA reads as TGTGCCGGGACAGGGTATACCGAAATCACCGGGGAGCTGTTTTTT. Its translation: CAGTGYTEITGELFF.